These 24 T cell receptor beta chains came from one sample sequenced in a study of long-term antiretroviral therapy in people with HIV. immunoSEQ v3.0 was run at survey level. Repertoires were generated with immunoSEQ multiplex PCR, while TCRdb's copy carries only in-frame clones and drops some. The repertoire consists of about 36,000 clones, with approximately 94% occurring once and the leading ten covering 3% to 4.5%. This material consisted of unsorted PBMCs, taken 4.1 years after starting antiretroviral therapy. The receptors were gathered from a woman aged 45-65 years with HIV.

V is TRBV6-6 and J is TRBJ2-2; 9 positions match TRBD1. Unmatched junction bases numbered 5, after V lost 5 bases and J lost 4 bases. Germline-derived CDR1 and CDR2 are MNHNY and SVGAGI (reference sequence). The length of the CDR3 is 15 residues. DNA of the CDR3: TGTGCCAGCAGTATGGACAGGGGAGCCACCGGGGAGCTGTTTTTT. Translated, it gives CASSMDRGATGELFF.

The CDR3 DNA reads TGCAGTGCCAGCGGGGAAGAGACCCAGTACTTC. This codes for CSASGEETQYF. This chain uses TRBV20-1 with TRBJ2-5; 7 nucleotides line up with TRBD2. CDR1 and CDR2 from the germline V gene are DFQATT and SNEGSKA (reference sequence). Trimming removed 6 bases from V and 3 bases from J; junction bases left unmatched: 1. This CDR3 has 11 residues.

The DNA of the CDR3 is TGCGCCAGCAGTGATGGAGGGTCTGTTATCACTGAAGCTTTCTTT. Its translation is CASSDGGSVITEAFF. V is TRBV5-1 and J is TRBJ1-1; D uncertain. CDR1 is SGHRS, CDR2 YFSETQ, per germline. Trimming cost V 5 bases and J 4 bases, with 18 bases left between them. CDR3 length equals 15 residues.

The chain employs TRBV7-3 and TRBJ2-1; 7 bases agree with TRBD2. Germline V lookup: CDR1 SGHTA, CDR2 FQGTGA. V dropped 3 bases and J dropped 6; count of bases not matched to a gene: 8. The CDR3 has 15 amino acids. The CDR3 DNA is TGTGCCAGCAGCTTGGGCGGGGGATGGGGCAATGAGCAGTTCTTC. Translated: CASSLGGGWGNEQFF.

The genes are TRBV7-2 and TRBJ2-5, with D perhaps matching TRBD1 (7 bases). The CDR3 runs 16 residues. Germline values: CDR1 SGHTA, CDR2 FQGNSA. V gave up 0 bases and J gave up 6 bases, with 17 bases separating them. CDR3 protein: CASSLASRGERKTQYF. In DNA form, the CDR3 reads TGTGCCAGCAGCTTAGCGTCCAGGGGGGAACGTAAGACCCAGTACTTC.

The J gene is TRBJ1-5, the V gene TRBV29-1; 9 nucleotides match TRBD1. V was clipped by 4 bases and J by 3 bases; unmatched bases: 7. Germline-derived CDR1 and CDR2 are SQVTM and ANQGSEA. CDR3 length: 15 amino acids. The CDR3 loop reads CSVVVDRGYNQPQHF. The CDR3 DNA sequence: TGCAGCGTTGTTGTCGACAGGGGGTACAATCAGCCCCAGCATTTT.

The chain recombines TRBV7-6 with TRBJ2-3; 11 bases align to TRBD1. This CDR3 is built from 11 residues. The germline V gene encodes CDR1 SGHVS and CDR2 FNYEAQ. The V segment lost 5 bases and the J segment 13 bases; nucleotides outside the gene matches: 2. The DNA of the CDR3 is TGTGCCAGCAGCGTGGGACAGGGGGAGTATTTT. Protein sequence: CASSVGQGEYF.

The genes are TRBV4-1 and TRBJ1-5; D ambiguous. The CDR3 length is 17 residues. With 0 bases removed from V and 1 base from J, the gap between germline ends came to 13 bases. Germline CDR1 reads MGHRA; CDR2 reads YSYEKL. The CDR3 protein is CASSQEVSGGSNQPQHF. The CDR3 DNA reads TGCGCCAGCAGCCAAGAGGTTAGTGGAGGGAGCAATCAGCCCCAGCATTTT.

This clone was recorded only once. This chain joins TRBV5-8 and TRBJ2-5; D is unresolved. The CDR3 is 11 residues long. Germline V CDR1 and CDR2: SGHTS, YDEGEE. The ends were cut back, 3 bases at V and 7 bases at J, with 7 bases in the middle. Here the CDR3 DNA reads TGTGCCAGCAGCTCTCCAGGGACCCAGTACTTC. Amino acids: CASSSPGTQYF.

CDR3 protein: CASSPAGGNQPQHF. CDR3 DNA: TGTGCCAGCAGCCCAGCGGGGGGCAATCAGCCCCAGCATTTT. The rearrangement uses TRBV11-2 and TRBJ1-5; D perhaps matches TRBD1 (5 bases). The CDR3 has 14 amino acids. Germline V gene lookup returns CDR1 SGHAT and CDR2 FQNNGV. V was shortened by 5 bases and J by 2 bases, with 10 bases between the two germline ends.

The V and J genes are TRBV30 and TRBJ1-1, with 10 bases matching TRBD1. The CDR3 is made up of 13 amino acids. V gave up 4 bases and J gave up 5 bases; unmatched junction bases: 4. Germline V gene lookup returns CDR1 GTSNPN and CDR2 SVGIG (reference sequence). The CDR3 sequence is CAWTRQGATEAFF. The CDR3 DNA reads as TGTGCCTGGACCAGACAGGGGGCGACTGAAGCTTTCTTT.

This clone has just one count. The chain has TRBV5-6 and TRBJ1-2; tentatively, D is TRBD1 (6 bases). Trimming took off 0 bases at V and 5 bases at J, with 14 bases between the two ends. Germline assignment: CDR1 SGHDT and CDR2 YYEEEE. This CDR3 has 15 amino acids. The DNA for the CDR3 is TGTGCCAGCAGCTTGGGGGTAGGGGGACGGTATGGCTACACCTTC. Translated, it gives CASSLGVGGRYGYTF.

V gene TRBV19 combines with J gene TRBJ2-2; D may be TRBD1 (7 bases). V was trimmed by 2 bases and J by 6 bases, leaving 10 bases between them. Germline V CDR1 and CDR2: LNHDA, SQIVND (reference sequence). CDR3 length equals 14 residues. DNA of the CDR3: TGTGCCAGTAGTATAACAGGGGAGGCCGGGGAGCTGTTTTTT. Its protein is CASSITGEAGELFF.

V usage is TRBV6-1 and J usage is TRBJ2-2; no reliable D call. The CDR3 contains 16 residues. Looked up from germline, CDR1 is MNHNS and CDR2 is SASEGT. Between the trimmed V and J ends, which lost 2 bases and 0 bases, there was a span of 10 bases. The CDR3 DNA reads TGTGCCAGCAGTGAAATCTGGAGTCCGAACACCGGGGAGCTGTTTTTT. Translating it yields CASSEIWSPNTGELFF.

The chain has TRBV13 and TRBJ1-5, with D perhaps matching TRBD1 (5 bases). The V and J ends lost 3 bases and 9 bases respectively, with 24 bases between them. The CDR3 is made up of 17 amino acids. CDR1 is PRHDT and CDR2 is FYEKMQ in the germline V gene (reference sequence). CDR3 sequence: CASSFSAGGLGQRPQHF. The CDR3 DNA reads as TGTGCCAGCAGCTTCTCAGCGGGTGGGTTGGGGCAACGGCCCCAGCATTTT.

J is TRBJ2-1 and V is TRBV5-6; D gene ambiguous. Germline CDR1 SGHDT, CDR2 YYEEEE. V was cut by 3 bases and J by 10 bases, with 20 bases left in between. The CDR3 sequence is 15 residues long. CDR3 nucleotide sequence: TGTGCCAGCAGCTCTACTACAAACCCACAACAAGAGCAGTTCTTC. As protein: CASSSTTNPQQEQFF.

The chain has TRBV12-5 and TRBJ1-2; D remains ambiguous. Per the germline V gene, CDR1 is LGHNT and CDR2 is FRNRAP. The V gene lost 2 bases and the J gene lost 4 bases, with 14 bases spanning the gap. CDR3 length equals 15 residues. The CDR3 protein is CASGLWPGRGYGYTF. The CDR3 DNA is TGTGCTAGTGGTTTGTGGCCAGGTCGAGGCTATGGCTACACCTTC.

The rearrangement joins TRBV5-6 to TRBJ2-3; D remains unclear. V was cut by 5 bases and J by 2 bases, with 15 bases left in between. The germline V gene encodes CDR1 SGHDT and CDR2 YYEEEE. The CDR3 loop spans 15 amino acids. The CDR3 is CASRSPEPHTDTQYF. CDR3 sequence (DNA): TGTGCCAGCAGGTCCCCGGAGCCGCACACAGATACGCAGTATTTT.

CDR3 protein: CASSPRQDPYNEQFF. The DNA of the CDR3 is TGTGCCAGCAGCCCCCGACAGGATCCGTACAATGAGCAGTTCTTC. V gene TRBV6-1 combines with J gene TRBJ2-1; D is possibly TRBD1 (6 bases). The CDR3 consists of 15 residues. V lost 6 bases to trimming and J lost 4 bases, with 16 bases between them. Germline lookup yields CDR1 MNHNS and CDR2 SASEGT.

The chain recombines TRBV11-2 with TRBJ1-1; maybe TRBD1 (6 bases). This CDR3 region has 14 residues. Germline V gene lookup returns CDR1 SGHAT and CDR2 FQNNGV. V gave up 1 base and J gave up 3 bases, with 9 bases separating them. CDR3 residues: CASSLAQGHTEAFF. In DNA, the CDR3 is TGTGCCAGCAGCTTAGCGCAGGGGCACACTGAAGCTTTCTTT. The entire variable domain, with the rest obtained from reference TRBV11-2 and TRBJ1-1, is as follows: EAGVAQSPRYKIIEKRQSVAFWCNPISGHATLYWYQQILGQGPKLLIQFQNNGVVDDSQLPKDRFSAERLKGVDSTLKIQPAKLEDSAVYLCASSLAQGHTEAFFGQGTRLTVV.

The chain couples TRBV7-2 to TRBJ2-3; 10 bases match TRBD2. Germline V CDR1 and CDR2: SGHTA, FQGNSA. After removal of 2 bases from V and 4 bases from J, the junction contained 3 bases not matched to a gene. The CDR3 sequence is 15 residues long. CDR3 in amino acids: CASSLLAGVADTQYF. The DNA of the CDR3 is TGTGCCAGCAGCTTACTAGCGGGGGTTGCAGATACGCAGTATTTT.

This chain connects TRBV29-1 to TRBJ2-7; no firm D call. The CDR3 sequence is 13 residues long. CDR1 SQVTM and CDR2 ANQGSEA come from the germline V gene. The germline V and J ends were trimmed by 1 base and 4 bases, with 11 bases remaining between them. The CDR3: CSVEGSAEYEQYF. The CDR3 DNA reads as TGCAGCGTTGAAGGGTCGGCAGAATACGAGCAGTACTTC.

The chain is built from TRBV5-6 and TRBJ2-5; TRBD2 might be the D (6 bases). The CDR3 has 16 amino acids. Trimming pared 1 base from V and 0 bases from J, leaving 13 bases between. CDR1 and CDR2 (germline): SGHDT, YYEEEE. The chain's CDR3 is CASSLFGGPDQETQYF. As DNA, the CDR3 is TGTGCCAGCAGCTTGTTCGGAGGGCCAGACCAAGAGACCCAGTACTTC.

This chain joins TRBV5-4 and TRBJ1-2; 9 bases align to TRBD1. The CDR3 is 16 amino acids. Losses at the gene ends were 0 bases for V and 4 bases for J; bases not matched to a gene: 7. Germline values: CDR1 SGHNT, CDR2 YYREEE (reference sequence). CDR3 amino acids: CASSLGGTGTPYGYTF. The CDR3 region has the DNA TGTGCCAGCAGCTTGGGAGGGACAGGGACTCCCTATGGCTACACCTTC.